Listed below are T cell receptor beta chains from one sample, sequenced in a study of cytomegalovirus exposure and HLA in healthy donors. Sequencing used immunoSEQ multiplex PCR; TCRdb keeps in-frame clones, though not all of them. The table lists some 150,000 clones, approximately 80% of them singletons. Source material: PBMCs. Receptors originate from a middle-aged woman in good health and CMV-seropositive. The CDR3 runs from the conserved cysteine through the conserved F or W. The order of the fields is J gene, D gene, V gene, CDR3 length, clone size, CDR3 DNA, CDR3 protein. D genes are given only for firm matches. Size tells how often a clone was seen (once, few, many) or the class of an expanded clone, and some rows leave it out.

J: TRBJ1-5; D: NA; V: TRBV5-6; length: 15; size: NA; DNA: TGTGCCAGCAGCTCTCGGGCGGGAGCTAATCAGCCCCAGCATTTT; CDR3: CASSSRAGANQPQHF
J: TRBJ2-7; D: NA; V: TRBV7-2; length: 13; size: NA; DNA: TGTGCCAGCAGCTTGGCGGGTAACTACGAGCAGTACTTC; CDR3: CASSLAGNYEQYF
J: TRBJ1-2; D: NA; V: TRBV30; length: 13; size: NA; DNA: TGTGCCTGGAGTGACGGAGCCTCATATGGCTACACCTTC; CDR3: CAWSDGASYGYTF
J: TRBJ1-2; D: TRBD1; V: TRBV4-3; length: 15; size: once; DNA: TGCGCCAGCAGCCACCGGGACAGGGGGCTAGGAGGCTACACCTTC; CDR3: CASSHRDRGLGGYTF
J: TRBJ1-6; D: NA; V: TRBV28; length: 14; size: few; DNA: TGTGCCTCCCAATACAGCTCCTATAATTCACCCCTCCACTTT; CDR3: CASQYSSYNSPLHF
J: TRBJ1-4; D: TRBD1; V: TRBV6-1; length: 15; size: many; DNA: TGTGCCAGCAGTGAAGCGGCCCAGGGGGCTGAAAAACTGTTTTTT; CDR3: CASSEAAQGAEKLFF
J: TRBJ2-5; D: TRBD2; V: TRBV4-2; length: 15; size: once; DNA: TGTGCCAGCAGCCAAGTGGCTAGCGGGGGGGAGACCCAGTACTTC; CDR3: CASSQVASGGETQYF
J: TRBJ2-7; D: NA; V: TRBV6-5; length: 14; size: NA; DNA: TGTGCCAGCAGTGTTACAGGGCCCCCCTACGAGCAGTACTTC; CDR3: CASSVTGPPYEQYF
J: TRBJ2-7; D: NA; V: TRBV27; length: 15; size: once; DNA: TGTGCCAGCAGTAGGGTCGGGGGGCGTGTTAACGAGCAGTACTTC; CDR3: CASSRVGGRVNEQYF
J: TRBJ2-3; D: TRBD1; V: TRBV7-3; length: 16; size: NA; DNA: TGTGCCAGCAGCTCTGCGGACAGGGGGCTGGCAGATACGCAGTATTTT; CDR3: CASSSADRGLADTQYF
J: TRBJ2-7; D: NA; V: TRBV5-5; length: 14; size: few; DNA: TGTGCCAGCAGCTTGGTGGGGAGCGGCTACGAGCAGTACTTC; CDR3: CASSLVGSGYEQYF
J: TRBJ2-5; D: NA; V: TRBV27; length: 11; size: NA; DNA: TGTGCCAGCAGTCCCCTGAGGACCCAGTACTTC; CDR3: CASSPLRTQYF
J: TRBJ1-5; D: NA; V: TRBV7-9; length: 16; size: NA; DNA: TGTGCCAGCAGCTTGGGGGAAGGGGAGGGTTATCAGCCCCAGCATTTT; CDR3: CASSLGEGEGYQPQHF
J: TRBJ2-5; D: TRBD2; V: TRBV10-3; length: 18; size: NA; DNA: TGTGCCATCGCTAGTAGGCTAGCGGGGGAGAAGGGGGAAGAGACCCAGTACTTC; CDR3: CAIASRLAGEKGEETQYF
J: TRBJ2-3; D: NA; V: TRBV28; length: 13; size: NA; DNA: TGTGCCAGCACTCCGACCGCGGCAGATACGCAGTATTTT; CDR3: CASTPTAADTQYF
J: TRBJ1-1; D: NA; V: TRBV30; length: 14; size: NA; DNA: TGTGCCTGTACCATCCTTACTCTGAACACTGAAGCTTTCTTT; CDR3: CACTILTLNTEAFF
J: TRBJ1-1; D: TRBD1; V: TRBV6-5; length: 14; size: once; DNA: TGTGCCAGCAGTCACAGGGGACCAAACACTGAAGCTTTCTTT; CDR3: CASSHRGPNTEAFF
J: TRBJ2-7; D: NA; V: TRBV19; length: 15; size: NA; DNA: TGTGCCAGTAGTATAGACAGGGGAGCCTCCTACGAGCAGTACTTC; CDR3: CASSIDRGASYEQYF
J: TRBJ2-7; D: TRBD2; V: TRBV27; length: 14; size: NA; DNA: TGTGCCAGCAGAATAGCGGGAGGCCCCTACGAGCAGTACTTC; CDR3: CASRIAGGPYEQYF
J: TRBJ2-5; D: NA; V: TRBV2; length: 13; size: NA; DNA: TGTGCCAGCACCCAACTGCGGCAAGAGACCCAGTACTTC; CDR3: CASTQLRQETQYF
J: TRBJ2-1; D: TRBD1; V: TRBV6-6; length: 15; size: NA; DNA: TGTGCCAGCAGTTACTCGGGACAGCGCTCCAATGAGCAGTTCTTC; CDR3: CASSYSGQRSNEQFF